Listed here are 15 T cell receptor beta chains from one sample, sequenced in a study of T cells in Graves' hyperthyroidism and ophthalmopathy. RNA transcripts yielded amplified TCR beta CDR3 regions. HTBI primers were employed in a first-round RT-PCR of the TCR CDR3. Each CDR3 protein gets one entry after TCRdb re-called the multiplex PCR reads with MiXCR. This sample has about 350,000 distinct CDR3 sequences, with roughly 13% found just once. The source material was blood. Receptors were obtained from a woman aged 25 to 39 with Graves' hyperthyroidism.

In regard to this clonotype: This may stem from a read error, because a much larger clone lies one nucleotide away. The chain has TRBV6-1 and TRBJ2-4, with a tentative D call TRBD2 (6 bases). The CDR3 loop spans 12 amino acids. V was cut by 10 bases and J by 7 bases, with 14 bases left in between. Germline CDR1 reads MNHNS; CDR2 reads SASEGT. The CDR3 sequence is CATEQAGNIQYF. The CDR3 DNA sequence: TGTGCCACCGAGCAGGCGGGGAACATTCAGTACTTC.

This clonotype has a count of ten or more. This chain joins TRBV27 and TRBJ2-1, with D uncertain. The CDR3 extends over 15 amino acids. Germline V gene sequence: CDR1 MNHEY, CDR2 SMNVEV (reference sequence). The V end lost 5 bases, the J end lost 7 bases, and 18 bases lay between the germline ends. The CDR3 sequence is CASSLLTTLGNEQFF. In DNA, the CDR3 is TGTGCCAGCAGTCTTCTGACCACCCTGGGGAATGAGCAGTTCTTC.

Ten or more counts support this clonotype. The J gene is TRBJ1-3, the V gene TRBV28; D perhaps matches TRBD1 (5 bases). This CDR3 has 14 residues. The germline V gene has CDR1 MDHEN and CDR2 SYDVKM. V gave up 7 bases and J gave up 2 bases, with 12 bases separating them. Here the CDR3 reads CASTLTGPGNTIYF. CDR3 coding DNA: TGTGCCAGCACTCTTACAGGACCTGGAAACACCATATATTTT.

The sample holds many counts of this clonotype. The genes are TRBV11-2 and TRBJ2-7, with TRBD2 matching over 9 bases. Trimming took 1 base from V and 0 from J; bases not matched to a gene: 7. There are 17 residues in the CDR3. Germline CDR1 is SGHAT and CDR2 is FQNNGV. For the CDR3, the DNA is TGTGCCAGCAGCTTAGTAGCGGGAGTAGGCCCCTCCTACGAGCAGTACTTC. Amino acids: CASSLVAGVGPSYEQYF.

This clonotype was seen only a few times. The chain joins TRBV5-6 to TRBJ2-1; TRBD1 is a possible D gene (6 bases). Germline loops: CDR1 SGHDT, CDR2 YYEEEE. The CDR3 runs 14 residues. V was clipped by 2 bases and J by 3 bases, with 9 bases between them. This CDR3 reads CASSLGRGYNEQFF. CDR3 in DNA: TGTGCCAGCAGCTTAGGCAGGGGCTACAATGAGCAGTTCTTC.

The sample holds many counts of this clonotype. The CDR3 region is CSARPRLTSANTGELFF. The CDR3 nucleotides read TGCAGTGCTAGACCCCGCCTAACTAGCGCGAACACCGGGGAGCTGTTTTTT. The rearrangement joins TRBV20-1 to TRBJ2-2, with 7 bases aligning to TRBD2. CDR1 DFQATT and CDR2 SNEGSKA come from the germline V gene (reference sequence). J was trimmed by 0 bases and V by 2 bases; bases with no gene match: 9. The CDR3 totals 17 residues.

The chain combines TRBV2 with TRBJ1-4, with no clear D. Trimming removed 3 bases at V and 6 bases at J, with 14 bases between. The CDR3 extends over 15 amino acids. Germline V gene data show CDR1 as SNHLY and CDR2 as FYNNEI. As DNA, the CDR3 is TGTGCCAGCAGTGACAACGAGGCAGAAGATGAAAAACTGTTTTTT. It yields the protein CASSDNEAEDEKLFF.

The chain carries TRBV28 and TRBJ1-6; the D is unclear. Trimming left V 7 bases short and J 9 bases short, with 7 bases between. The CDR3 loop spans 11 amino acids. Germline loops: CDR1 MDHEN, CDR2 SYDVKM. CDR3 DNA sequence: TGTGCCAGCATTCAGGTTTCACCCCTCCACTTT. Its translation is CASIQVSPLHF.

This clonotype showed up just a few times. V and J are TRBV29-1 and TRBJ2-2, with D possibly being TRBD2 (6 bases). Trimming removed 6 bases at V and 0 bases at J, with 11 bases between. Germline CDR1 and CDR2: SQVTM and ANQGSEA. The CDR3 has 14 residues. For the CDR3, the DNA is TGCAGCGTAATGGCGGGACCGAACACCGGGGAGCTGTTTTTT. Residues: CSVMAGPNTGELFF.

The sample holds many counts of this clonotype. The gene calls are TRBV6-1 and TRBJ1-1; 7 bases fit TRBD1. Germline trimming cut 7 bases from V and 6 bases from J; bases unmatched to any gene: 11. Per the germline V gene, CDR1 is MNHNS and CDR2 is SASEGT. This CDR3 has 14 amino acids. This chain's CDR3 is CASNLLRGVAEAFF. CDR3 DNA sequence: TGTGCCAGCAACCTACTCAGGGGGGTGGCTGAAGCTTTCTTT.

This chain uses TRBV25-1 with TRBJ2-3; 7 bases are shared with TRBD1. This CDR3 spans 15 amino acids. The V segment lost 4 bases and the J segment 1 base; nucleotides outside the gene matches: 5. Looked up from germline, CDR1 is MGHDK and CDR2 is SYGVNS. The CDR3 DNA reads TGTGCCAGCAGTGGGACAGGACGGGGCACAGATACGCAGTATTTT. It codes for CASSGTGRGTDTQYF.

A few counts support this clonotype. This chain links TRBV29-1 with TRBJ1-1; 7 bases match TRBD1. The CDR3 consists of 12 residues. V was clipped by 8 bases and J by 4 bases; unmatched bases: 7. CDR1 is SQVTM, CDR2 ANQGSEA, per germline. CDR3 in amino acids: CSTDRESTEAFF. CDR3 coding DNA: TGCAGCACCGACAGGGAGAGCACTGAAGCTTTCTTT.

This clonotype has only a few counts. J is TRBJ2-7 and V is TRBV6-1, with a tentative D call TRBD1 (5 bases). CDR3 length: 15 amino acids. V lost 6 bases to trimming and J lost 3 bases, with 18 bases between them. Germline V CDR1 and CDR2: MNHNS, SASEGT. For the CDR3, the DNA is TGTGCCAGCAGAGCCAAAGAAGGACACTTCTACGAGCAGTACTTC. The encoded protein is CASRAKEGHFYEQYF.

The chain combines TRBV28 with TRBJ2-5; D gene unclear. V was shortened by 10 bases and J by 5 bases, with 11 bases between the two germline ends. Germline V lookup: CDR1 MDHEN, CDR2 SYDVKM. There are 11 residues in the CDR3. CDR3 protein: CATAQEETQYF. The CDR3 DNA is TGTGCCACTGCACAAGAGGAGACCCAGTACTTC.

This clonotype was seen at least ten times. The gene calls are TRBV19 and TRBJ1-5, with TRBD1 as a possible D gene (6 bases). The ends were cut back, 6 bases at V and 3 bases at J, with 12 bases in the middle. The CDR3 is 14 residues long. The V gene's germline CDR1 is LNHDA and CDR2 SQIVND (reference sequence). DNA of the CDR3: TGTGCCAGTAGCCCTACAGGGTACAATCAGCCCCAGCATTTT. Protein: CASSPTGYNQPQHF.